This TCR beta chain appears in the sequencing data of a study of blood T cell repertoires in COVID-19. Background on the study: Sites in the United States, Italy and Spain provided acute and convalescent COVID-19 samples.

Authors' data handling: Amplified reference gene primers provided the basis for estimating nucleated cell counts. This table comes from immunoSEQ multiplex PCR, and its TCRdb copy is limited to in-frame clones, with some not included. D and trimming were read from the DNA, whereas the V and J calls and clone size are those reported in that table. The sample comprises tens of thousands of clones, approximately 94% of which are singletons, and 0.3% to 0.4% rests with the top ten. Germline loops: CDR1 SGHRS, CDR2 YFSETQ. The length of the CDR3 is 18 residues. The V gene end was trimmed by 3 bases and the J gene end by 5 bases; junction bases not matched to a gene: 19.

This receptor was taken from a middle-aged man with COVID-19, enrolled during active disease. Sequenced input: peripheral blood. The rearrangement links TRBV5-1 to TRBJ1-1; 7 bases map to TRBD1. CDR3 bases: TGCGCCAGCAGCTCTGGTATAGGTTCGTGGGGACAGCAAACTGAAGCTTTCTTT. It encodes CASSSGIGSWGQQTEAFF.